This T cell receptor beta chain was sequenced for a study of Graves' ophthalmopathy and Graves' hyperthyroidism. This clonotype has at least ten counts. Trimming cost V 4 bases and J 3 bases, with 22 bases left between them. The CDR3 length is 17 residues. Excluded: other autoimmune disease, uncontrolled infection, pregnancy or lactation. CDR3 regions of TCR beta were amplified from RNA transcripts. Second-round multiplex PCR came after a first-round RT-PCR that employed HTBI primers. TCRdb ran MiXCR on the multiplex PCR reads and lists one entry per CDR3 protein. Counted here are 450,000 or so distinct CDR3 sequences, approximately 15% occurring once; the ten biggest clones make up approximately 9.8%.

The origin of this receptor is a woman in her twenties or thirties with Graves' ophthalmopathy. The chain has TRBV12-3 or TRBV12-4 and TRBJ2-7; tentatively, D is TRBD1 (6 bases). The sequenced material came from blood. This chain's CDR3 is CASSSHLTFTGNYEQYF. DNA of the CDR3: TGTGCCAGCAGTTCCCACCTCACGTTTACAGGGAACTACGAGCAGTACTTC.